A selection of T cell receptor beta chains follows, all from one sample in a study of response to subunit inactivated influenza vaccine. TCRdb analysed the RT-PCR reads with MiXCR anew, one entry per CDR3 protein. This sample has 300,000 to 350,000 distinct CDR3 sequences, with 20% to 25% found just once. The sequences come from PBMCs from blood, collected less than 22 months after vaccination. Receptors originate from a man aged 50-75 years who received an inactivated influenza vaccine. The CDR3 runs from the conserved cysteine through the conserved F or W. The D gene is left open where the match is weak. Not every row has a clone size; where given, it reads once, few, many or a size class.

clone size,D gene,V gene,J gene,CDR3 DNA,CDR3 protein
-,TRBD2,TRBV19,TRBJ2-1,TGTGCCAGTAGAGTTAGCGGGAATGAGCAGTTCTTC,CASRVSGNEQFF
few,TRBD2,TRBV6-2/TRBV6-3,TRBJ2-1,TGTGCCAGCAGTTACTCGATTAGGGAGGGAAGTAGCTCCTACAATGAGCAGTTCTTC,CASSYSIREGSSSYNEQFF
many,-,TRBV29-1,TRBJ1-1,TGCAGCGTGATGCAGGGAGTTTCTGAAGCTTTCTTT,CSVMQGVSEAFF
-,-,TRBV5-6,TRBJ2-5,TGTGCCAGCAGCCTGGGAGGTCAGGTGGGGACCCAGTACTTC,CASSLGGQVGTQYF
-,-,TRBV20-1,TRBJ1-4,TGCAGTGCGCCCGGGACAAGAGAAACTAATGAAAAACTGTTTTTT,CSAPGTRETNEKLFF
-,-,TRBV21-1,TRBJ2-2,TGTGCCAGCAGATCCGGGAAAATCACCGGGGAGCTGTTTTTT,CASRSGKITGELFF
-,-,TRBV4-2,TRBJ2-3,TGTGCCAGCAGCCAAACTCGGGGGCCAGATTCGCAGTATTTT,CASSQTRGPDSQYF
few,TRBD2,TRBV20-1,TRBJ2-7,TGCAGTGCTAGAGATTCATCGCGGGGGGTCTACGAGCAGTACTTC,CSARDSSRGVYEQYF
-,-,TRBV19,TRBJ1-1,TGTGCCAGTAGTATCGGCAGGAACACTGAAGCTTTCTTT,CASSIGRNTEAFF
once,-,TRBV6-2/TRBV6-3,TRBJ2-6,TGTGCCAGCAGTTACTCGATTTCGGGACACTTTTACTCTGGGGCCAACGTCCTGACTTTC,CASSYSISGHFYSGANVLTF
-,TRBD2,TRBV11-1,TRBJ2-7,TGTGCCAGCAGCTTAGCGGATTTAGCGGGAGTATACGAGCAGTACTTC,CASSLADLAGVYEQYF
few,TRBD1,TRBV6-1,TRBJ1-2,TGTGCCAGCAGTGGACAGGGTCTGAACTATGGCTACACCTTC,CASSGQGLNYGYTF
many,-,TRBV9,TRBJ2-7,TGTGCCAGCATAAAACTTCGGTACGAGCAGTACTTC,CASIKLRYEQYF
-,-,TRBV2,TRBJ1-4,TGTGCCAGCAGTGAAGATCGACTCGGTGAAAAACTGTTTTTT,CASSEDRLGEKLFF
few,TRBD1,TRBV28,TRBJ1-6,TGTGCCAGCAGTGGAAATCCGGACAGGGGGCATTCACCCCTCCACTTT,CASSGNPDRGHSPLHF
-,TRBD1,TRBV28,TRBJ1-1,TGTGCCAGCAGTTTTACAGGGGTCAGCGTGAACACTGAAGCTTTCTTT,CASSFTGVSVNTEAFF
few,-,TRBV4-3,TRBJ1-5,TGCGCCAGCAGCCAAGAGTTTGGTCGGCCCCAGCATTTT,CASSQEFGRPQHF
few,TRBD1,TRBV11-2,TRBJ1-2,TGTGCCAGCAGCTTAACCGGGACAGGGCGTAATGGCTACACCTTC,CASSLTGTGRNGYTF
few,-,TRBV11-3,TRBJ2-7,TGTGCCAGCAGCTTGAGGATTGGGGGTCTGGAGCAGTACTTC,CASSLRIGGLEQYF
many,-,TRBV3-1,TRBJ2-6,-,CASSPPVFWLAGSGANVLTF
-,-,TRBV5-6,TRBJ2-3,TGTGCCAGCAGCTCGATGACTAGAGGCACAGATACGCAGTATTTT,CASSSMTRGTDTQYF
once,TRBD2,TRBV29-1,TRBJ2-3,TGCAGCGTTCCCTCTAGCGGGAGGGCCCTCGGTACGCAGTATTTT,CSVPSSGRALGTQYF
-,TRBD1,TRBV20-1,TRBJ2-7,TGCAGTGCTAGAGGGGACAGGGGCCCCTACGAGCAGTACTTC,CSARGDRGPYEQYF
many,-,TRBV29-1,TRBJ2-3,TGCAGCGTTGCCGTTGGATATTCAGGGGTCACAGATACGCAGTATTTT,CSVAVGYSGVTDTQYF
once,TRBD2,TRBV29-1,TRBJ2-1,TGCAGCGCGGACCCCCTGGGACTAGCAGCTTATAATGAGCAGTTCTTC,CSADPLGLAAYNEQFF
-,-,TRBV7-9,TRBJ2-1,TGTGCCAGCAGCCGCGGACTGCTAGACAATGAGCAGTTCTTC,CASSRGLLDNEQFF
few,-,TRBV28,TRBJ1-5,TGTGCCAGCAGTTTTTCCTCCCACCCCAGGGGACAGCCCCAGCATTTT,CASSFSSHPRGQPQHF
-,-,TRBV28,TRBJ1-1,TGTGCCAGCACCACCGACGCGAACACTGAAGCTTTCTTT,CASTTDANTEAFF
-,-,TRBV4-3,TRBJ2-2,TGCGCCAGCAGCCGGCCTGGACACGGGGAGCTGTTTTTT,CASSRPGHGELFF
-,TRBD1,TRBV12-3/TRBV12-4,TRBJ2-7,TGTGCCAGCAGTGGGACAGGGTTTTTCCACGAGCAGTACTTC,CASSGTGFFHEQYF
-,-,TRBV2,TRBJ1-1,TGTGCCAGCAGTGCGTCGGGATCGAACACTGAAGCTTTCTTT,CASSASGSNTEAFF
-,-,TRBV6-1,TRBJ1-1,TGTGCCAGCATTCTAGGGGGACTAAACACTGAAGCTTTCTTT,CASILGGLNTEAFF
few,-,TRBV11-2,TRBJ2-2,TGTGCCAGCAGCTTAGTGGGGGCAGGTGCGGAGCTGTTTTTT,CASSLVGAGAELFF
-,-,TRBV29-1,TRBJ2-7,TGCAGCGTTAAGACAGGAAGCTCCTACGAGCAGTACTTC,CSVKTGSSYEQYF
few,-,TRBV27,TRBJ1-2,TGTGCCAGCAGTTTCACGGGGACCGCAAGGGGCGTTTATGGCTACACCTTC,CASSFTGTARGVYGYTF
-,-,TRBV3-1,TRBJ2-3,TGTGCCAGCAGCCCCACCGGGACCAATACGCAGTATTTT,CASSPTGTNTQYF
once,TRBD1,TRBV18,TRBJ2-2,TGTGCCAGCTCACCTGACAGGGTGATCGGGGAGCTGTTTTTT,CASSPDRVIGELFF
-,-,TRBV7-8,TRBJ2-6,TGTGCCAGCAGCTTAGTTTACTCTGGGGCCAACGTCCTGACTTTC,CASSLVYSGANVLTF
-,-,TRBV3-1,TRBJ1-1,TGTGCCAGCAGCCAGTCCACAGGGAGAGCTTTCTTT,CASSQSTGRAFF
few,TRBD1,TRBV6-1,TRBJ1-1,TGTGCCAGCAGTGAACGGGGGACAGGTAGATACACTGAAGCTTTCTTT,CASSERGTGRYTEAFF
many,-,TRBV7-2,TRBJ1-5,TGTGCCAGCAGCGGATATAATCAGCCCCAGCATTTT,CASSGYNQPQHF
few,-,TRBV6-5,TRBJ1-6,TGTGCCAGCAGTTACTCGACAGCCGGAGCTTATAATTCACCCCTCCACTTT,CASSYSTAGAYNSPLHF
-,-,TRBV7-2,TRBJ2-3,TGTGCCAGCAGCTTAATGGGTAGTTTTGTCTCAGATACGCAGTATTTT,CASSLMGSFVSDTQYF
few,-,TRBV12-3/TRBV12-4,TRBJ2-6,TGTGCCAGCAGCCCATCGACAGGTCTCTCTGGGGCCAACGTCCTGACTTTC,CASSPSTGLSGANVLTF
many,-,TRBV25-1,TRBJ2-5,TGTGCCAGCAGCCCCGGGACCGGCTGGGAGACCCAGTACTTC,CASSPGTGWETQYF
-,TRBD2,TRBV20-1,TRBJ2-1,TGCAGTGCCTCCGGGACTAGCGGGAGACTTGAGCAGTTCTTC,CSASGTSGRLEQFF
-,TRBD2,TRBV29-1,TRBJ2-7,TGCAGCGTACTGACTAGCGGGACTTCCTACGAGCAGTACTTC,CSVLTSGTSYEQYF
-,-,TRBV20-1,TRBJ1-2,TGCAGTGCTATATATCCGGGGAGGGTGCGCAGCTATGGCTACACCTTC,CSAIYPGRVRSYGYTF
-,TRBD2,TRBV15,TRBJ2-3,TGTGCCACCAGCAGTCTTCCTAAGCGGGAGATAGCAGATACGCAGTATTTT,CATSSLPKREIADTQYF
-,TRBD2,TRBV10-3,TRBJ2-1,TGTGCCATCACTAGCGGCCTAAATGGATACAATGAGCAGTTCTTC,CAITSGLNGYNEQFF
-,TRBD2,TRBV6-2/TRBV6-3,TRBJ2-7,TGTGCCAGCAGTTACTCGATCTGGCGGGCGGCGGGAGGAGGCTTCTACGAGCAGTACTTC,CASSYSIWRAAGGGFYEQYF
many,-,TRBV20-1,TRBJ1-1,TGCAGTGCCCTAAGTCAGGGACGGGGTGAAGCTTTCTTT,CSALSQGRGEAFF
few,-,TRBV6-2/TRBV6-3,TRBJ1-2,TGTGCCAGCAGTTACGCGCAGCGACTGACCTTC,CASSYAQRLTF
-,-,TRBV10-3,TRBJ1-5,TGTGCCATCAGTGAACGGGGTGCAGATCAGCCCCAGCATTTT,CAISERGADQPQHF
many,TRBD2,TRBV20-1,TRBJ2-3,TGCAGTGCTAGGGCTACTGGACTAGCGGGAGTCCCCTCTACCACAGATACGCAGTATTTT,CSARATGLAGVPSTTDTQYF